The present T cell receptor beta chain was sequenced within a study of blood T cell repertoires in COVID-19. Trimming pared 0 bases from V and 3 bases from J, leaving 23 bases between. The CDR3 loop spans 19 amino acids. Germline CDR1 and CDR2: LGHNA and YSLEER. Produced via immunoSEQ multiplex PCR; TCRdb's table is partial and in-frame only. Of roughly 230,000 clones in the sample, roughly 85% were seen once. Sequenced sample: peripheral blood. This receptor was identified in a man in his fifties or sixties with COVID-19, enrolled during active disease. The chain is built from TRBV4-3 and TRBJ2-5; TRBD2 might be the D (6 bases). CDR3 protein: CASSQDLWSPPRGEETQYF. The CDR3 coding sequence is TGCGCCAGCAGCCAAGATTTATGGAGTCCGCCCCGCGGGGAAGAGACCCAGTACTTC.